This TCR beta chain stems from a study of blood T cells in healthy people across ages. On this clonotype: Its antigen is not identified.

The sample providers were healthy Caucasian people from Russia, aged about 6 to 100. Every donor provided roughly 9.1 milliliters of peripheral blood. Notes on the study in general: Strong correlation was found linking TCR beta diversity to naive T cell percentage. Comparison with aged donors showed that long-lived donors had more naive CD4+ cells and higher diversity.

Using a J-beta primer mix together with a sample-barcoded 5' primer, a second PCR was run for about 6 to 11 cycles. MiXCR, applied by TCRdb to the 5' RACE reads, yields one record per CDR3 protein. The table records about 400,000 distinct CDR3 sequences, approximately 47% of them present only once. Sequenced: blood. This TCR came from a man in his sixties in good health.

The CDR3 bases are TGCAGTGCTAGAGCGGGGGCCAGGGACACCTTC. Encoded protein: CSARAGARDTF. The chain carries TRBV20-1 and TRBJ1-2; a weak D match, TRBD1 (6 bases). Trimming took 1 base from V and 12 from J, leaving 12 bases between them. The germline V gene has CDR1 DFQATT and CDR2 SNEGSKA (reference sequence). This CDR3 is 11 amino acids long.